These T cell receptor beta chains were read from a single sample in a study of blood T cell repertoires in COVID-19. Method: immunoSEQ multiplex PCR; TCRdb's copy keeps in-frame clones and lacks some. The sample records about 280,000 clones, approximately 90% being singletons. The sample taken for sequencing was peripheral blood. These receptors were taken from a man aged 40-49 years with acute or convalescent COVID-19. Each CDR3 is given with its conserved first and last residue. The D gene is left open where the match is weak. Size tells how often a clone was seen (once, few, many) or the class of an expanded clone, and some rows leave it out.

>TRBJ2-5|-|TRBV5-6|-
CASSLGGQETQYF
TGTGCCAGCAGCTTGGGCGGACAAGAGACCCAGTACTTC
>TRBJ1-5|-|TRBV10-1|-
CASSGQIDQPQHF
TGCGCCAGCAGTGGGCAGATTGATCAGCCCCAGCATTTT
>TRBJ1-5|-|TRBV7-2|-
CASSLRGAQPQHF
TGTGCCAGCAGCTTACGGGGGGCCCAGCCCCAGCATTTT
>TRBJ1-5|-|TRBV18|once
CASSPTTAGYQPQHF
TGTGCCAGCTCTCCTACGACGGCGGGGTATCAGCCCCAGCATTTT
>TRBJ2-1|TRBD1|TRBV6-5|few
CASRGARQGTHEQFF
TGTGCCAGCAGGGGGGCCCGACAGGGCACCCATGAGCAGTTCTTC
>TRBJ2-7|-|TRBV7-9|-
CASSPLRGEQYF
TGTGCCAGCAGCCCGCTGCGAGGAGAGCAGTACTTC
>TRBJ2-3|TRBD1|TRBV18|-
CASSRTGDADTQYF
TGTGCCAGCTCCCGGACAGGGGATGCAGATACGCAGTATTTT
>TRBJ1-5|-|TRBV4-1|-
CASSQELSKQPQHF
TGCGCCAGCAGCCAAGAGCTGAGTAAGCAGCCCCAGCATTTT
>TRBJ1-5|-|TRBV6-5|few
CASSYSSGAYQPQHF
TGTGCCAGCAGTTACTCATCAGGGGCCTATCAGCCCCAGCATTTT
>TRBJ1-1|-|TRBV6-5|-
CASSPRGNTEAFF
TGTGCCAGCAGCCCCAGGGGTAACACTGAAGCTTTCTTT
>TRBJ1-4|TRBD1|TRBV5-6|-
CASSWTLGRGLATNEKLFF
TGTGCCAGCAGCTGGACTCTTGGCAGGGGGCTTGCAACTAATGAAAAACTGTTTTTT
>TRBJ2-2|TRBD1|TRBV5-1|-
CASSGRGNPGELFF
TGCGCCAGCAGCGGCAGGGGGAACCCCGGGGAGCTGTTTTTT